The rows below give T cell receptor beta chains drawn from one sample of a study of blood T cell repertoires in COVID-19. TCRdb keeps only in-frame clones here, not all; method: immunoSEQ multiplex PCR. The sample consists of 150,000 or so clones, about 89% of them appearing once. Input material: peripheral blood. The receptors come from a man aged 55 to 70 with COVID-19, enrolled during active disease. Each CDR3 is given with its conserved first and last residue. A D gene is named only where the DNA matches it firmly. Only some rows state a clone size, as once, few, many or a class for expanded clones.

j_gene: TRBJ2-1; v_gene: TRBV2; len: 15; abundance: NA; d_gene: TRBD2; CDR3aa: CASSDSGGPEDEQFF; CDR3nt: TGTGCCAGCAGTGATAGCGGGGGGCCGGAGGATGAGCAGTTCTTC
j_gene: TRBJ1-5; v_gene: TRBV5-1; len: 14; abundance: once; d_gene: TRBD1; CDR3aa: CASSQTGQNQPQHF; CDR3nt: TGCGCCAGCAGCCAGACAGGGCAGAATCAGCCCCAGCATTTT
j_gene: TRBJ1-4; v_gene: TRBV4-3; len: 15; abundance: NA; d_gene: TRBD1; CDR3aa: CASSQVQGANEKLFF; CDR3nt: TGCGCCAGCAGCCAAGTACAGGGGGCGAACGAAAAACTGTTTTTT
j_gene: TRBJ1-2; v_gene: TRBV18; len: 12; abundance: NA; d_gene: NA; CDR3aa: CASSPNRDGYTF; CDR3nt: TGTGCCAGCTCACCAAACAGGGATGGCTACACCTTC
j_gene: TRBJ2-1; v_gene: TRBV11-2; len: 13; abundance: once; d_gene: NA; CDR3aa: CASSLWGDLGRFF; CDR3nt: TGTGCCAGCAGCTTATGGGGTGATTTAGGGAGGTTCTTC
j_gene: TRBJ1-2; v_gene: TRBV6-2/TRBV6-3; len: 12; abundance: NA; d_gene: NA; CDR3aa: CASSDRPYGYTF; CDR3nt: TGTGCCAGCAGCGACAGGCCCTATGGCTACACCTTC
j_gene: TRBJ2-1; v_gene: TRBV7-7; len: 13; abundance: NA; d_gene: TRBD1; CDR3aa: CASSAGQGGEQFF; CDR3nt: TGTGCTAGCAGCGCGGGACAGGGTGGTGAGCAGTTCTTC
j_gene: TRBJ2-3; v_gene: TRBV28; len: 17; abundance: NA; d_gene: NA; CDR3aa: CASSLGGGSFISDTQYF; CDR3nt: TGTGCCAGCAGTTTAGGTGGAGGCTCCTTCATTTCGGATACGCAGTATTTT
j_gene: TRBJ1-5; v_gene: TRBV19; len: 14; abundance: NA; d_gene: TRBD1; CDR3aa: CASTGDRANQPQHF; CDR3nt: TGTGCCAGTACGGGGGACAGGGCTAATCAGCCCCAGCATTTT
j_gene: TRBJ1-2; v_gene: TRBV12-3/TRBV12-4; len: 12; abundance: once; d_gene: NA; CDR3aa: CASSLGANGYTF; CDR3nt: TGTGCCAGCAGTTTGGGGGCGAACGGCTACACCTTC
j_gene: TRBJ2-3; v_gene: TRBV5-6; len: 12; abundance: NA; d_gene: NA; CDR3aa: CASSLGQDTQYF; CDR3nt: TGTGCCAGCAGCTTGGGGCAAGATACGCAGTATTTT
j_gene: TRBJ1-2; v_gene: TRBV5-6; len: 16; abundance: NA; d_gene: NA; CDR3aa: CASSRRGSGGPRGYTF; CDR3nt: TGTGCCAGCAGCCGACGGGGCTCCGGGGGGCCGAGAGGCTACACCTTC
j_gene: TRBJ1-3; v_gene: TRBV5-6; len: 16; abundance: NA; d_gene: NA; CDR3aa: CASSLQGLTSGNTIYF; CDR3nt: TGTGCCAGCAGCTTGCAGGGGCTTACCTCTGGAAACACCATATATTTT
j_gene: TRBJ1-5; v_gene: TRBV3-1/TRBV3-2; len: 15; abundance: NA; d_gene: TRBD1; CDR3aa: CASSPRTGNNQPQHF; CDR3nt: TGTGCCAGCAGCCCTAGGACAGGGAACAATCAGCCCCAGCATTTT
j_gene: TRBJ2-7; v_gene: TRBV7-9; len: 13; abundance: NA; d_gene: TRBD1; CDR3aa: CASSWGQGGEQYF; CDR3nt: TGTGCCAGCAGCTGGGGACAGGGAGGCGAGCAGTACTTC
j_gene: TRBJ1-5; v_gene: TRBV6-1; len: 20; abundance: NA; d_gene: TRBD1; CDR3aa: CASSERLVGQGAGGNQPQHF; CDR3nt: TGTGCCAGCAGTGAAAGGCTTGTGGGACAGGGGGCGGGTGGCAATCAGCCCCAGCATTTT
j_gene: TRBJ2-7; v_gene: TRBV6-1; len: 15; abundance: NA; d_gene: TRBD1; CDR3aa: CASSSGQGSPYEQYF; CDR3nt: TGTGCCAGCAGCTCCGGACAGGGGTCTCCTTACGAGCAGTACTTC
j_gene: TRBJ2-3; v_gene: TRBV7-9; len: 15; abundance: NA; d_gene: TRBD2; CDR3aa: CASSLTSGVTDTQYF; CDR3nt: TGTGCCAGCAGCTTGACTAGCGGGGTCACAGATACGCAGTATTTT
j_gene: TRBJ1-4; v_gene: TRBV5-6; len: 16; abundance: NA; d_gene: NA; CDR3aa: CASSLRTAATNEKLFF; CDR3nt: TGTGCCAGCAGCTTAAGGACAGCTGCAACTAATGAAAAACTGTTTTTT
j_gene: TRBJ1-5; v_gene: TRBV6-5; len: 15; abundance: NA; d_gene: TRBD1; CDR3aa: CASSPGQTLVQPQHF; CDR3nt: TGTGCCAGCAGCCCGGGACAGACATTGGTTCAGCCCCAGCATTTT
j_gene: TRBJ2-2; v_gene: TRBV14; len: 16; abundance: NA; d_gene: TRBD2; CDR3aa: CASSRPGLVRAGELFF; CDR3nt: TGTGCCAGCAGCCGCCCAGGACTAGTCAGGGCCGGGGAGCTGTTTTTT
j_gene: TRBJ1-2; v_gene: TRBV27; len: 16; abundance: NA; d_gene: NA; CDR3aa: CASSLSGPGQNYGYTF; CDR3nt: TGTGCCAGCAGTTTATCGGGTCCCGGACAGAACTATGGCTACACCTTC
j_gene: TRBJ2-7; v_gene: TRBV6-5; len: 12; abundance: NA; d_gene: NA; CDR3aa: CASGLPVYEQYF; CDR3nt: TGTGCCAGCGGGCTCCCCGTCTACGAGCAGTACTTC
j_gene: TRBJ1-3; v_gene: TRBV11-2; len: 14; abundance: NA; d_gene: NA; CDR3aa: CASSLSDSGNTIYF; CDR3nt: TGTGCCAGCAGCTTATCAGACTCTGGAAACACCATATATTTT
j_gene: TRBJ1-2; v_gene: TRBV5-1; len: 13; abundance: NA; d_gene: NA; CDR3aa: CASSLTLEEGYTF; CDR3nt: TGCGCCAGCAGCTTGACCTTAGAGGAGGGCTACACCTTC
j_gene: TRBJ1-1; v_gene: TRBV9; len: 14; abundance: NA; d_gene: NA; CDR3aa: CASSVTGLNTEAFF; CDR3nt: TGTGCCAGCAGCGTGACAGGCCTGAACACTGAAGCTTTCTTT
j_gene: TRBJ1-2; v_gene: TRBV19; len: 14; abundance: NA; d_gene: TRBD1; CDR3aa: CASSTGTANYGYTF; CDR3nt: TGTGCCAGTAGTACCGGGACAGCCAACTATGGCTACACCTTC
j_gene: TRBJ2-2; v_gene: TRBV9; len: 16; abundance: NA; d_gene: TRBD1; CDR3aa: CASSFRDRGVTGELFF; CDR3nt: TGTGCCAGCAGCTTCCGGGACAGGGGAGTTACCGGGGAGCTGTTTTTT
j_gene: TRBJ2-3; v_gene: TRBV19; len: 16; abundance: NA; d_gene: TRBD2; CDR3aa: CASSPRGSGGMNTQYF; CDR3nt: TGTGCCAGTAGTCCCCGGGGTAGCGGGGGGATGAATACGCAGTATTTT